These 3 T cell receptor beta chains originate from one sample sequenced in a study of T cells after yellow fever vaccination. Each CDR3 protein gets one entry after TCRdb re-called the 5' RACE reads with MiXCR. The sample contains about 580,000 distinct CDR3 sequences, around 17% of which appear only once. Sequenced here: PBMCs, sampled 4 to 5 days after the first yellow fever vaccination. The receptors stem from a man aged 18-30 years who received the YFV17D yellow fever vaccine.

This clonotype was counted only a few times. J is TRBJ2-6 and V is TRBV12-3 or TRBV12-4, with D unclear. V lost 2 bases and J lost 0, with 11 bases in between. The CDR3 consists of 17 residues. CDR3 region: CASSLRYRDSGANVLTF. Written as DNA, the CDR3 is TGTGCCAGCAGTTTAAGGTACAGAGACTCTGGGGCCAACGTCCTGACTTTC.

The chain is built from TRBV5-5 and TRBJ1-1; D gene uncertain. This CDR3 is 13 amino acids long. Germline CDR1 SGHKS, CDR2 YYEKEE (reference sequence). Trimming cost V 4 bases and J 3 bases, with 10 bases left between them. The chain's CDR3 is CASSRRRDTEAFF. The CDR3 nucleotides read TGTGCCAGCAGCCGCCGGAGGGACACTGAAGCTTTCTTT.

This clonotype was detected only a few times. The chain has TRBV20-1 and TRBJ1-1, with 8 positions matching TRBD1. V gave up 5 bases and J gave up 1 base; unmatched junction bases: 3. This CDR3 is built from 13 residues. Looked up from germline, CDR1 is DFQATT and CDR2 is SNEGSKA (reference sequence). The CDR3 nucleotides read TGCAGTGCTTATGGACAGGGGAACACTGAAGCTTTCTTT. Translating gives CSAYGQGNTEAFF.